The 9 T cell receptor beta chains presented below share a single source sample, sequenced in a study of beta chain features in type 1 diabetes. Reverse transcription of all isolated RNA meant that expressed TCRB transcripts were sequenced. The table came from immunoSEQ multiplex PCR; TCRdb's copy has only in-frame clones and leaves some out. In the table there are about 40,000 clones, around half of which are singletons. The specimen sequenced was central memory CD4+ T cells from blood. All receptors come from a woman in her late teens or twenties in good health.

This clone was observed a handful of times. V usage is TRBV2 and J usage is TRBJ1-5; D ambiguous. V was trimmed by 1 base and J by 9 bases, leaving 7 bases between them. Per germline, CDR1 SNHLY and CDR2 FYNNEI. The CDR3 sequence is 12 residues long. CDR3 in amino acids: CASSEGPRPQHF. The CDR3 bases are TGTGCCAGCAGTGAAGGGCCACGGCCCCAGCATTTT.

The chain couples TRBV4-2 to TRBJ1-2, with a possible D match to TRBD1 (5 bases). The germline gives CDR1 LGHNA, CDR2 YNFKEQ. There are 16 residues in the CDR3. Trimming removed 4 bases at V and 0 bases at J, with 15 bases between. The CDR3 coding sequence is TGTGCCAGCAGCCCCTCAAGGGACTCGACTAACTATGGCTACACCTTC. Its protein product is CASSPSRDSTNYGYTF.

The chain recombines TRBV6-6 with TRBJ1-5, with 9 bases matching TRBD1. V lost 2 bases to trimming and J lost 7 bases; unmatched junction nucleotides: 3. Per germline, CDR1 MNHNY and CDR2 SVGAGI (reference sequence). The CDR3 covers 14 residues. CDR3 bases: TGTGCCAGCAGTTACCTACAGGGGGCGCAGCCCCAGCATTTT. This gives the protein CASSYLQGAQPQHF.

In DNA, the CDR3 is TGTGCCAGCAGTTCATGGGGGGGGACCAGCAATCAGCCCCAGCATTTT. It translates to CASSSWGGTSNQPQHF. The chain uses TRBV27 and TRBJ1-5; D may be TRBD1 (5 bases). The ends were cut back, 4 bases at V and 1 base at J, with 14 bases in the middle. The germline CDR1 and CDR2 sequences are MNHEY and SMNVEV (reference sequence). The CDR3 consists of 16 residues.

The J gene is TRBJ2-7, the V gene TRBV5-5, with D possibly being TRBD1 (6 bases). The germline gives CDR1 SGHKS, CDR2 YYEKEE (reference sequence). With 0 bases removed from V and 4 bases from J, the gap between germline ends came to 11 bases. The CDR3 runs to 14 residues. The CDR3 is CASSLGAGDYEQYF. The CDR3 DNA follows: TGTGCCAGCAGCTTGGGGGCAGGGGATTACGAGCAGTACTTC.

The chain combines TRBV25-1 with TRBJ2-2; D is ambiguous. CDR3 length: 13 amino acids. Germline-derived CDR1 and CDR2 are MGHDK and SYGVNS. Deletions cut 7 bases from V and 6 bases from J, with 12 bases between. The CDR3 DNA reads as TGTGCCAGCATTGGAACTAAAGCCGGGGAGCTGTTTTTT. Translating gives CASIGTKAGELFF.

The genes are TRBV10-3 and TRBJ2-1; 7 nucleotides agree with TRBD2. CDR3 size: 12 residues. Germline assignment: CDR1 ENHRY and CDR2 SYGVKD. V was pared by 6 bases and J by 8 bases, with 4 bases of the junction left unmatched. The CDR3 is CAIRDSGDEQFF. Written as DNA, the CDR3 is TGTGCCATCAGAGACAGCGGGGATGAGCAGTTCTTC.

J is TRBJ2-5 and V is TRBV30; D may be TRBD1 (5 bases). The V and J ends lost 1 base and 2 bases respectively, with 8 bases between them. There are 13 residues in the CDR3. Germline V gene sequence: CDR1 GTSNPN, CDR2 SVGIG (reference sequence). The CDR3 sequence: CAWSEWTQETQYF. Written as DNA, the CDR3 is TGTGCCTGGAGTGAATGGACACAAGAGACCCAGTACTTC. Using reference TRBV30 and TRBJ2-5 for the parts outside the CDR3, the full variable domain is SQTIHQWPATLVQPVGSPLSLECTVEGTSNPNLYWYRQAAGRGLQLLFYSVGIGQISSEVPQNLSASRPQDRQFILSSKKLLLSDSGFYLCAWSEWTQETQYFGPGTRLLVL.

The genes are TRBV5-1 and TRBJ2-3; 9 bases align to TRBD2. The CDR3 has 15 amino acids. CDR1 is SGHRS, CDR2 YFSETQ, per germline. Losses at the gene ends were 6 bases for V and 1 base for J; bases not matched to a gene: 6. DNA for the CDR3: TGCGCCAGCACTGCGGGAGGGGCCCGCACAGATACGCAGTATTTT. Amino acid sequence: CASTAGGARTDTQYF.